Shown below are 27 T cell receptor beta chains from a single sample sequenced in a study of T cells in Graves' hyperthyroidism and ophthalmopathy. Amplification yielded TCR beta CDR3 regions, with RNA transcripts as the source. Initially, a first-round RT-PCR of the TCR CDR3 employed the HTBI primer set. MiXCR, applied by TCRdb to the multiplex PCR reads, yields one record per CDR3 protein. The sample lists fewer than 750,000 distinct CDR3 sequences; about 14% were seen once. Sequences were obtained from blood. The receptors derive from a woman between 40 and 55 years old with Graves' ophthalmopathy.

This clonotype appeared many times. This chain connects TRBV5-1 to TRBJ1-1; D is unresolved. Between the trimmed V and J ends, which lost 2 bases and 3 bases, there was a span of 8 bases. CDR3 length equals 13 residues. Germline CDR1 and CDR2: SGHRS and YFSETQ. The CDR3 DNA is TGCGCCAGCAGCTTCGACGCAGACACTGAAGCTTTCTTT. Amino acids: CASSFDADTEAFF.

This clonotype was detected many times. The chain is built from TRBV7-6 and TRBJ2-5; D uncertain. In germline, CDR1 is SGHVS, CDR2 FNYEAQ. V lost 0 bases and J 2 bases, leaving 10 bases between the germline ends. This CDR3 is built from 15 residues. DNA of the CDR3: TGTGCCAGCAGCTTAGCGGCGGCCGCTCAAGAGACCCAGTACTTC. Its protein is CASSLAAAAQETQYF.

In this sample, this clonotype turned up a few times. The CDR3 here is CASSTLADSYEQYF. The CDR3 DNA sequence: TGTGCCAGCAGCACCCTAGCGGACTCCTACGAGCAGTACTTC. This rearrangement joins TRBV7-9 to TRBJ2-7, with 7 bases that match TRBD2. Germline V gene data show CDR1 as SEHNR and CDR2 as FQNEAQ (reference sequence). The V segment lost 5 bases and the J segment 0 bases; nucleotides outside the gene matches: 4. This CDR3 is 14 amino acids long. Together with reference TRBV7-9 and TRBJ2-7, the CDR3 gives the full variable domain: DTGVSQNPRHKITKRGQNVTFRCDPISEHNRLYWYRQTLGQGPEFLTYFQNEAQLEKSRLLSDRFSAERPKGSFSTLEIQRTEQGDSAMYLCASSTLADSYEQYFGPGTRLTVT.

The chain joins TRBV20-1 to TRBJ2-5; D is uncertain. The V gene's germline CDR1 is DFQATT and CDR2 SNEGSKA (reference sequence). V was shortened by 6 bases and J by 0 bases, with 11 bases between the two germline ends. This CDR3 comprises 13 residues. As DNA, the CDR3 is TGCAGTGCCCCGAAGGGTAACCAAGAGACCCAGTACTTC. Residues: CSAPKGNQETQYF.

This clonotype has a count of ten or more. The rearrangement uses TRBV19 and TRBJ1-1, with unresolved D. The CDR3 length is 14 residues. CDR1 and CDR2 from the germline V gene are LNHDA and SQIVND (reference sequence). The germline V and J ends were trimmed by 7 bases and 1 base, with 13 bases remaining between them. CDR3 nucleotide sequence: TGTGCCAGTACCGGACTCTGGAAGAACACTGAAGCTTTCTTT. Translation gives CASTGLWKNTEAFF.

This clonotype was detected a few times. The V gene is TRBV20-1, the J gene TRBJ2-5, with a possible D match to TRBD1 (6 bases). Germline CDR1 reads DFQATT; CDR2 reads SNEGSKA (reference sequence). This CDR3 has 13 amino acids. The V and J ends lost 0 bases and 7 bases respectively, with 12 bases between them. CDR3 loop: CSARDQMGATQYF. The CDR3 nucleotides read TGCAGTGCTAGAGATCAGATGGGGGCGACCCAGTACTTC.

This clonotype showed up many times. The genes are TRBV4-1 and TRBJ2-7; D is unresolved. The germline V gene encodes CDR1 MGHRA and CDR2 YSYEKL. The germline V and J ends were trimmed by 5 bases and 4 bases, with 12 bases remaining between them. The CDR3 covers 13 residues. The chain's CDR3 is CASSYSAAYEQYF. In nucleotides, the CDR3 is TGCGCCAGCAGCTACAGCGCCGCTTACGAGCAGTACTTC.

V is TRBV6-1 and J is TRBJ2-7; unclear D gene. Germline assignment: CDR1 MNHNS and CDR2 SASEGT. V was shortened by 2 bases and J by 6 bases, with 14 bases between the two germline ends. The length of the CDR3 is 14 residues. The CDR3 sequence: CASSEHGRFSEQYF. CDR3 sequence (DNA): TGTGCCAGCAGTGAACATGGCAGATTCTCCGAGCAGTACTTC.

In its sample, this clonotype was seen many times. The rearrangement joins TRBV29-1 to TRBJ1-1; 11 bases map to TRBD1. Germline CDR1 is SQVTM and CDR2 is ANQGSEA. With V trimmed by 6 bases and J by 5 bases, 11 bases remained unmatched. The CDR3 consists of 15 residues. CDR3 in DNA: TGCAGCGTGCGGACAGGGGGCACAGTAAGGACTGAAGCTTTCTTT. It codes for CSVRTGGTVRTEAFF.

The CDR3 reads CASSASLAGSYEQYF. The DNA for the CDR3 is TGTGCCAGCAGCGCGTCACTAGCGGGGTCCTACGAGCAGTACTTC. The chain combines TRBV6-1 with TRBJ2-7; 10 nucleotides line up with TRBD2. J gave up 1 base and V 6 bases, and 6 bases lay outside the gene matches. This CDR3 comprises 15 residues. Germline values: CDR1 MNHNS, CDR2 SASEGT.

In its sample, this clonotype was seen a few times. The rearrangement links TRBV12-3 or TRBV12-4 to TRBJ2-3, with 8 bases matching TRBD2. J gave up 5 bases and V 7 bases, and 8 bases lay outside the gene matches. This CDR3 region has 14 residues. Written as DNA, the CDR3 is TGTGCCAGCACCTCCGGACTAGCACGAGATACGCAGTATTTT. Translation: CASTSGLARDTQYF.

On this clonotype itself: A much larger clone differs by one base, so this may be a read error. The chain is built from TRBV7-3 and TRBJ2-5; the match to TRBD2 covers 8 bases. Losses at the gene ends were 5 bases for V and 5 bases for J; bases not matched to a gene: 7. This CDR3 contains 14 residues. Per germline, CDR1 SGHTA and CDR2 FQGTGA. CDR3 region: CASSHTTGGETQYF. The CDR3 coding sequence is TGTGCCAGCAGCCACACCACGGGAGGGGAGACCCAGTACTTC. The variable domain in full, completed from reference TRBV7-3 and TRBJ2-5, reads GAGVSQTPSNKVTEKGKYVELRCDPISGHTALYWYRQSLGQGPEFLIYFQGTGAADDSGLPNDRFFAVRPEGSVSTLKIQRTERGDSAVYLCASSHTTGGETQYFGPGTRLLVL.

This clonotype was picked up many times. The chain links TRBV9 to TRBJ2-2; 7 nucleotides match TRBD2. This CDR3 is 17 amino acids long. Unmatched junction bases numbered 16, after V lost 4 bases and J lost 7 bases. Per germline, CDR1 SGDLS and CDR2 YYNGEE. DNA for the CDR3: TGTGCCAGCAGCTCCCAAGGTCGGCGGGAGTCGGTCGGGGAGCTGTTTTTT. It is translated as CASSSQGRRESVGELFF.

This rearrangement joins TRBV11-2 to TRBJ2-2; D not certain. Germline assignment: CDR1 SGHAT and CDR2 FQNNGV. The CDR3 has 15 residues. Trimming shortened V by 0 bases and J by 4 bases, and 9 bases separated the two germline ends. Here the CDR3 reads CASSLDPRVTGELFF. CDR3 sequence (DNA): TGTGCCAGCAGCTTAGATCCCCGGGTCACCGGGGAGCTGTTTTTT. Full variable domain (missing parts from reference TRBV11-2 and TRBJ2-2): EAGVAQSPRYKIIEKRQSVAFWCNPISGHATLYWYQQILGQGPKLLIQFQNNGVVDDSQLPKDRFSAERLKGVDSTLKIQPAKLEDSAVYLCASSLDPRVTGELFFGEGSRLTVL.

The rearrangement uses TRBV12-3 or TRBV12-4 and TRBJ2-2; 10 positions match TRBD2. Trimming took 6 bases from V and 7 from J; bases not matched to a gene: 8. The CDR3 covers 15 residues. The CDR3 sequence: CASRQAGGPGGELFF. DNA of the CDR3: TGTGCCAGCAGACAAGCGGGAGGGCCAGGCGGGGAGCTGTTTTTT.

This clonotype has ten or more counts. The V call is TRBV6-8, the J call TRBJ2-7; D gene unclear. The V gene lost 8 bases and the J gene lost 3 bases, with 5 bases spanning the gap. The CDR3 consists of 10 residues. Germline CDR1 MNHGY, CDR2 SAAAGT. The CDR3: CASPNYEQYF. The CDR3 DNA sequence: TGTGCCAGCCCCAACTACGAGCAGTACTTC.

The chain links TRBV18 to TRBJ1-3; perhaps TRBD1 as D (6 bases). The CDR3 loop spans 16 amino acids. V was pared by 1 base and J by 4 bases, with 14 bases between. Per germline, CDR1 KGHSH and CDR2 LQKENI. In DNA form, the CDR3 reads TGTGCCAGCTCACCACAGGCCGGGGGCACGGGAAACACCATATATTTT. This gives the protein CASSPQAGGTGNTIYF. Based on the CDR3 plus reference TRBV18 and TRBJ1-3, the full variable domain is NAGVMQNPRHLVRRRGQEARLRCSPMKGHSHVYWYRQLPEEGLKFMVYLQKENIIDESGMPKERFSAEFPKEGPSILRIQQVVRGDSAAYFCASSPQAGGTGNTIYFGEGSWLTVV.

Details on this clonotype: This may come from a read error, since a much larger clone is one base off. This chain connects TRBV6-1 to TRBJ1-2; tentatively, D is TRBD1 (5 bases). The CDR3 spans 14 residues. Per germline, CDR1 MNHNS and CDR2 SASEGT. CDR3 loop: CASSSLGLNYGHTF. CDR3 DNA: TGTGCCAGCAGCTCCTTGGGACTTAACTATGGCCACACCTTC.

This clonotype was seen ten or more times. This chain joins TRBV6-5 and TRBJ2-7, with 7 positions matching TRBD1. CDR3 length: 14 amino acids. Germline-derived CDR1 and CDR2 are MNHEY and SVGAGI. Losses at the gene ends were 0 bases for V and 5 bases for J; bases not matched to a gene: 4. CDR3: CASSYSKGAHEQYF. CDR3 nucleotides: TGTGCCAGCAGTTACTCGAAGGGGGCCCACGAGCAGTACTTC.

Comments on this clonotype: The CDR3 carries no conserved terminal phenylalanine or tryptophan, so it likely arises from a read error. The chain joins TRBV12-3 or TRBV12-4 to TRBJ2-7; D not certain. The V gene lost 5 bases and the J gene lost 7 bases, with 12 bases spanning the gap. The CDR3 extends over 12 amino acids. The CDR3 spells CASSLTEYEQYL. The CDR3 nucleotides read TGTGCCAGCAGTCTGACCGAATATGAGCAGTACCTC.

CDR3 loop: CASSHSLGSEAFF. In DNA form, the CDR3 reads TGTGCCAGCAGTCATTCCCTCGGGTCTGAAGCTTTCTTT. The chain couples TRBV12-3 or TRBV12-4 to TRBJ1-1; no reliable D call. V lost 5 bases and J 6 bases, leaving 13 bases between the germline ends. The CDR3 sequence is 13 residues long.

The sample holds many counts of this clonotype. The genes are TRBV28 and TRBJ1-5; 8 bases fit TRBD1. The V and J ends lost 6 bases and 0 bases, in that order; junction bases with no gene match: 4. There are 15 residues in the CDR3. Germline CDR1 MDHEN, CDR2 SYDVKM. The CDR3, as DNA: TGTGCCAGCAGGACAGGGGACCTTAGCAATCAGCCCCAGCATTTT. Amino acids: CASRTGDLSNQPQHF.

This clonotype was recorded many times. This chain connects TRBV11-1 to TRBJ2-2; TRBD2 matches 8 bases. The CDR3 runs to 17 residues. The germline CDR1 and CDR2 sequences are SGHAT and FQDESV (reference sequence). V shed 5 bases and J 4 bases; nucleotides not matched to a gene: 12. The CDR3 nucleotides are TGTGCCAGCAGCCGGCCGGGACTAGGGATGGGCACCGGGGAGCTGTTTTTT. It yields the protein CASSRPGLGMGTGELFF. The full variable domain, its missing parts supplied by reference TRBV11-1 and TRBJ2-2, is EAEVAQSPRYKITEKSQAVAFWCDPISGHATLYWYRQILGQGPELLVQFQDESVVDDSQLPKDRFSAERLKGVDSTLKIQPAELGDSAMYLCASSRPGLGMGTGELFFGEGSRLTVL.

This clonotype has a handful of counts. The chain couples TRBV11-2 to TRBJ2-1; 10 bases line up with TRBD2. The V gene end was trimmed by 5 bases and the J gene end by 6 bases; junction bases not matched to a gene: 10. CDR1 is SGHAT, CDR2 FQNNGV, per germline. CDR3 length: 16 residues. CDR3 protein: CASSPSLAGDGNEQFF. As DNA, the CDR3 is TGTGCCAGCAGCCCAAGCCTAGCGGGAGACGGCAATGAGCAGTTCTTC.

This clonotype was picked up many times. This chain joins TRBV20-1 and TRBJ1-2, with D perhaps matching TRBD1 (6 bases). Trimming pared 1 base from V and 5 bases from J, leaving 17 bases between. CDR1 is DFQATT and CDR2 is SNEGSKA in the germline V gene (reference sequence). The CDR3 totals 15 residues. This CDR3 is CSARGRAGGSYGYTF. The CDR3 DNA follows: TGCAGTGCTAGAGGGCGCGCGGGGGGCTCATATGGCTACACCTTC.

This clonotype was detected many times. V gene TRBV28 combines with J gene TRBJ1-1, with D possibly being TRBD1 (6 bases). V was trimmed by 6 bases and J by 3 bases, leaving 8 bases between them. Germline loops: CDR1 MDHEN, CDR2 SYDVKM. CDR3 length: 12 residues. CDR3 DNA: TGTGCCAGCAGCAGGGGTTACACTGAAGCTTTCTTT. Encoded protein: CASSRGYTEAFF. Full variable domain (rest looked up from reference TRBV28 and TRBJ1-1): DVKVTQSSRYLVKRTGEKVFLECVQDMDHENMFWYRQDPGLGLRLIYFSYDVKMKEKGDIPEGYSVSREKKERFSLILESASTNQTSMYLCASSRGYTEAFFGQGTRLTVV.

The genes are TRBV2 and TRBJ2-7; 7 bases align to TRBD2. The trim removed 10 bases at V and 5 bases at J, leaving 5 bases unmatched. Germline V gene lookup returns CDR1 SNHLY and CDR2 FYNNEI. This CDR3 contains 11 residues. The CDR3 region is CAIREGNEQYF. CDR3 nucleotides: TGTGCCATCAGGGAGGGAAACGAGCAGTACTTC.